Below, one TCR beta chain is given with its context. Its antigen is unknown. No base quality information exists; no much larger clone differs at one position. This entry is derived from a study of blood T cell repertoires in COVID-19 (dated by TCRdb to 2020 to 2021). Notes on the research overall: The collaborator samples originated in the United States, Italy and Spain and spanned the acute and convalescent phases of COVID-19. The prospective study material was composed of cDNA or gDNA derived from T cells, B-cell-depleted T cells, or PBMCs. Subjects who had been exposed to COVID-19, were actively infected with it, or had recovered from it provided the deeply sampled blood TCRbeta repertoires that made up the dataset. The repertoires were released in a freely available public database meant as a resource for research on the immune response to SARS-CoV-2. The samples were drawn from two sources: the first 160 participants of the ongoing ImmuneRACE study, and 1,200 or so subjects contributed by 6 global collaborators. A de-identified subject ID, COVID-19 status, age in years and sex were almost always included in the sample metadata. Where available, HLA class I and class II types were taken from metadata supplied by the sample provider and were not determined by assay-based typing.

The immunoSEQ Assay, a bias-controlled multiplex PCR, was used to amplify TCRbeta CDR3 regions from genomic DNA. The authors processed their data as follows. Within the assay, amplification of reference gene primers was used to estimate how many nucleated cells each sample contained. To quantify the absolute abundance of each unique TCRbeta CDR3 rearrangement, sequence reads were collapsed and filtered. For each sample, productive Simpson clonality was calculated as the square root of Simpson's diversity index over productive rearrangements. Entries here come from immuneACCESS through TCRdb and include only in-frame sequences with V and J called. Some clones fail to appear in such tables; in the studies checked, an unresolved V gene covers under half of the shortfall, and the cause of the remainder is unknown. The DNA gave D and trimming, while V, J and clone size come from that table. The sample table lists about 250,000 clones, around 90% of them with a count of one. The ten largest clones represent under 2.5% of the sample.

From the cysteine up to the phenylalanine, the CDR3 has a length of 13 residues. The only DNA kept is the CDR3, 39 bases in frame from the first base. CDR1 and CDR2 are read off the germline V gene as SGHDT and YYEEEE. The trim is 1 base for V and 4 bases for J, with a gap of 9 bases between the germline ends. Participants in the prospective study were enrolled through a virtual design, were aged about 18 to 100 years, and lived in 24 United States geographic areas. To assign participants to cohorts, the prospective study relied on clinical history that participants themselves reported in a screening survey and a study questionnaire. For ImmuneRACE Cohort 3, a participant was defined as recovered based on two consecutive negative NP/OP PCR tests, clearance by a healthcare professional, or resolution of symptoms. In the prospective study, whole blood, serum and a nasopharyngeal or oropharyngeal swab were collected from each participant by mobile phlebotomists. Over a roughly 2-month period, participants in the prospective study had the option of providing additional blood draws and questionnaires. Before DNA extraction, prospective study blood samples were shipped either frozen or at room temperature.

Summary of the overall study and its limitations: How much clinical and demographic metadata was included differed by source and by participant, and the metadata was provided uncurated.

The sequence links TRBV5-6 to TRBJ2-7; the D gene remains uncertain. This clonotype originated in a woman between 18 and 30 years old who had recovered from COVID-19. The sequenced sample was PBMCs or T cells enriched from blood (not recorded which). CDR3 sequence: CASSLWLSYEQYF. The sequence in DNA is TGTGCCAGCAGCTTGTGGCTGTCTTACGAGCAGTACTTC. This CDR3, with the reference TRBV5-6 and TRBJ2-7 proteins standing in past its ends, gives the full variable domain DAGVTQSPTHLIKTRGQQVTLRCSPKSGHDTVSWYQQALGQGPQFIFQYYEEEERQRGNFPDRFSGHQFPNYSSELNVNALLLGDSALYLCASSLWLSYEQYFGPGTRLTVT.